The 9 T cell receptor beta chains reported below all come from one sample, sequenced in a study of T-cell reconstitution after alpha-beta-depleted transplantation in children. TCRbeta library preparation incorporated unique molecular identifiers. In TCRdb, the PCR reads were re-called with MiXCR into one record per CDR3 protein. The repertoire holds about 290,000 distinct CDR3 sequences, with roughly a tenth as singletons. Sample: PBMCs, taken before TCRalphabeta/CD19-depleted stem cell transplant. Receptors were obtained from a boy younger than two with acute myeloid leukemia, due to receive a stem cell transplant.

At least ten counts were recorded for this clonotype. This sequence joins TRBV11-2 and TRBJ1-1, with TRBD1 identical over 8 bases. Unmatched junction bases numbered 10, after V lost 5 bases and J lost 11 bases. This CDR3 comprises 13 residues. Germline V gene sequence: CDR1 SGHAT, CDR2 FQNNGV. CDR3: CASSRGQGARAFF. CDR3 DNA sequence: TGTGCCAGCAGCCGAGGCCAGGGGGCGCGGGCTTTCTTT. The full variable domain, in which reference TRBV11-2 and TRBJ1-1 provide the parts outside the CDR3, is EAGVAQSPRYKIIEKRQSVAFWCNPISGHATLYWYQQILGQGPKLLIQFQNNGVVDDSQLPKDRFSAERLKGVDSTLKIQPAKLEDSAVYLCASSRGQGARAFFGQGTRLTVV.

The rearrangement uses TRBV7-9 and TRBJ2-2; TRBD2 matches 7 bases. Germline V gene sequence: CDR1 SEHNR, CDR2 FQNEAQ (reference sequence). The trim removed 6 bases at V and 3 bases at J, leaving 4 bases unmatched. This CDR3 is built from 14 residues. CDR3 sequence: CASRERGYTGELFF. As DNA, the CDR3 is TGTGCCAGCAGGGAGCGGGGATACACCGGGGAGCTGTTTTTT.

At least ten counts were recorded for this clonotype. J is TRBJ2-7 and V is TRBV19, with D unclear. V lost 2 bases and J 7 bases, leaving 18 bases between the germline ends. This CDR3 has 15 amino acids. Germline V gene sequence: CDR1 LNHDA, CDR2 SQIVND (reference sequence). CDR3 coding DNA: TGTGCCAGTAGTATACTGTGGGCAGGTCCTCGTGAGCAGTACTTC. Its protein is CASSILWAGPREQYF.

The CDR3 DNA reads as TGTGCCAGCAGTGACGGAGCGGGAGGGTACCAAGAGACCCAGTACTTC. Its protein product is CASSDGAGGYQETQYF. V is TRBV25-1 and J is TRBJ2-5, with TRBD2 matching 10 bases. The CDR3 covers 16 residues. With V trimmed by 3 bases and J by 0 bases, 4 bases remained unmatched. The germline CDR1 and CDR2 sequences are MGHDK and SYGVNS.

Worth noting for this clonotype: A much larger clone lies a single base off, so this may be a read error. The chain joins TRBV11-2 to TRBJ2-4; TRBD2 aligns across 8 bases. CDR1 SGHAT and CDR2 FQNNGV come from the germline V gene. V shed 5 bases and J 7 bases; nucleotides not matched to a gene: 7. This CDR3 is 14 amino acids long. CDR3 sequence reads: CASSRVAGRNIQYF. The CDR3, as DNA: TGTGCCAGCAGCCGTGTAGCGGGACGGAACATTCAGTACTTC.

This clonotype was picked up many times. The chain employs TRBV20-1 and TRBJ2-4; TRBD1 matches 10 bases. The CDR3 has 15 amino acids. CDR1 is DFQATT, CDR2 SNEGSKA, per germline (reference sequence). Unmatched junction bases numbered 6, after V lost 7 bases and J lost 0 bases. The CDR3 protein is CSVADRGLAKNIQYF. The CDR3 coding sequence is TGCAGTGTAGCCGACAGGGGGCTAGCCAAAAACATTCAGTACTTC.

This clonotype has at least ten counts. The CDR3 bases are TGTGCCAGCAGTTTAGGCGGGGCAGCCTTCTATGGCTACACCTTC. Residues: CASSLGGAAFYGYTF. The chain couples TRBV28 to TRBJ1-2, with a tentative D call TRBD1 (5 bases). V was cut by 2 bases and J by 4 bases, with 14 bases left in between. The CDR3 length is 15 residues. CDR1 MDHEN and CDR2 SYDVKM come from the germline V gene.

V gene TRBV29-1 combines with J gene TRBJ2-7; 12 nucleotides line up with TRBD2. Germline lookup yields CDR1 SQVTM and CDR2 ANQGSEA. With 6 bases clipped from V and 4 bases from J, the junction kept 7 bases outside the gene matches. This CDR3 comprises 14 residues. CDR3 coding DNA: TGCAGCGTGAGTCTAGCGGGAGGGCCATACGAGCAGTACTTC. Translating gives CSVSLAGGPYEQYF.

In this sample, this clonotype turned up a few times. The chain employs TRBV28 and TRBJ1-1; TRBD1 is a possible D gene (5 bases). This CDR3 has 14 amino acids. Trimming stripped 7 bases from V and 5 bases from J, with 17 bases between. The germline CDR1 and CDR2 sequences are MDHEN and SYDVKM. For the CDR3, the DNA is TGTGCCAGCATTCGGGGCCAGGGAATAACTGAAGCTTTCTTT. Protein sequence: CASIRGQGITEAFF.